The 31 T cell receptor beta chains listed next were all sequenced from one sample in a study of tumor-infiltrating lymphocytes in localized non-small cell lung cancer. Sequencing used immunoSEQ multiplex PCR; TCRdb keeps in-frame clones, though not all of them. The sample has 20,000 to 25,000 clones, roughly three fifths seen once. The sequenced sample consisted of lung tumor tissue. The receptors here all came from a human donor with non-small cell lung cancer.

The chain combines TRBV5-4 with TRBJ2-3; TRBD2 aligns across 9 bases. Germline CDR1 reads SGHNT; CDR2 reads YYREEE (reference sequence). The junction had 3 bases not matched to a gene; V was cut back by 2 bases and J by 5 bases. This CDR3 spans 14 amino acids. The CDR3: CASSFKRGEDTQYF. The DNA of the CDR3 is TGTGCCAGCAGCTTCAAGCGGGGGGAAGATACGCAGTATTTT.

The V call is TRBV7-3, the J call TRBJ2-1; 7 positions agree with TRBD2. CDR1 SGHTA and CDR2 FQGTGA come from the germline V gene. Trimming at V came to 5 bases and at J to 4 bases, leaving 8 bases not matched to a gene. The CDR3 contains 15 residues. The CDR3 DNA sequence: TGTGCCAGCAGCCAAGGACTAGTGATGTACAATGAGCAGTTCTTC. Encoded protein: CASSQGLVMYNEQFF.

The gene calls are TRBV4-2 and TRBJ2-7, with D perhaps TRBD1 (7 bases). This CDR3 is built from 16 residues. Trimming removed 1 base from V and 0 bases from J, with 13 bases in between. CDR1 and CDR2 (germline): LGHNA, YNFKEQ. In DNA form, the CDR3 reads TGTGCCAGCAGCCAAGGTCCTCAGGGGGGCTCCTACGAGCAGTACTTC. Translation gives CASSQGPQGGSYEQYF.

The rearrangement uses TRBV5-1 and TRBJ2-1; D uncertain. Looked up from germline, CDR1 is SGHRS and CDR2 is YFSETQ. CDR3 length equals 15 residues. With 0 bases removed from V and 4 bases from J, the gap between germline ends came to 11 bases. As DNA, the CDR3 is TGCGCCAGCAGCTTGGACTTTCAGGTATACAATGAGCAGTTCTTC. This codes for CASSLDFQVYNEQFF.

This sequence joins TRBV27 and TRBJ2-7; 11 bases are shared with TRBD1. Germline lookup yields CDR1 MNHEY and CDR2 SMNVEV (reference sequence). This CDR3 region has 14 residues. Losses at the gene ends were 3 bases for V and 6 bases for J; bases not matched to a gene: 4. This chain's CDR3 is CASSFGDRGTEQYF. CDR3 bases: TGTGCCAGCAGTTTCGGGGACAGGGGGACCGAGCAGTACTTC.

The chain joins TRBV19 to TRBJ2-5; TRBD1 is a possible D gene (6 bases). Per germline, CDR1 LNHDA and CDR2 SQIVND (reference sequence). The V end lost 6 bases, the J end lost 3 bases, and 11 bases lay between the germline ends. This CDR3 has 13 residues. The chain's CDR3 is CASSLQGKETQYF. CDR3 coding DNA: TGTGCCAGTAGCCTCCAGGGGAAAGAGACCCAGTACTTC.

This sequence joins TRBV6-6 and TRBJ2-1, with 11 nucleotides matching TRBD2. CDR1 is MNHNY and CDR2 is SVGAGI in the germline V gene (reference sequence). The CDR3 consists of 15 residues. Trimming cost V 6 bases and J 3 bases; bases outside gene matches: 4. CDR3: CASSGTSGGYNEQFF. The CDR3 DNA sequence: TGTGCCAGCAGCGGGACTAGCGGAGGCTACAATGAGCAGTTCTTC.

The V call is TRBV5-1, the J call TRBJ2-3, with a weak D call TRBD1 (5 bases). Germline CDR1 SGHRS, CDR2 YFSETQ. With 2 bases removed from V and 2 bases from J, the gap between germline ends came to 9 bases. The CDR3 consists of 14 residues. This CDR3 is CASSFPDNTDTQYF. CDR3 in DNA: TGCGCCAGCAGCTTTCCGGACAACACAGATACGCAGTATTTT. Using reference TRBV5-1 and TRBJ2-3 for the parts outside the CDR3, the full variable domain is KAGVTQTPRYLIKTRGQQVTLSCSPISGHRSVSWYQQTPGQGLQFLFEYFSETQRNKGNFPGRFSGRQFSNSRSEMNVSTLELGDSALYLCASSFPDNTDTQYFGPGTRLTVL.

The sample holds one count of this clone. The rearrangement uses TRBV5-4 and TRBJ2-5; D gene ambiguous. The CDR3 is 16 amino acids. Trimming took off 4 bases at V and 4 bases at J, with 20 bases between the two ends. The germline V gene encodes CDR1 SGHNT and CDR2 YYREEE (reference sequence). CDR3 protein: CASSLGRTSYSETQYF. The CDR3 DNA follows: TGTGCCAGCAGCCTGGGAAGGACGTCCTACTCAGAGACCCAGTACTTC.

The table lists this clone with a count of one. The CDR3 sequence is CASSEFGSSYNEQFF. The CDR3 coding sequence is TGTGCCAGCAGTGAATTCGGTAGCTCCTACAATGAGCAGTTCTTC. The chain recombines TRBV6-1 with TRBJ2-1; D gene uncertain. Germline V gene sequence: CDR1 MNHNS, CDR2 SASEGT. The CDR3 extends over 15 amino acids. Trimming stripped 2 bases from V and 0 bases from J, with 8 bases between.

V and J are TRBV6-1 and TRBJ1-1; TRBD1 might be the D (5 bases). Trimming took off 4 bases at V and 1 base at J, with 10 bases between the two ends. The CDR3 covers 14 residues. Germline V gives CDR1 MNHNS, CDR2 SASEGT. The CDR3 reads CASSATVENTEAFF. The CDR3, as DNA: TGTGCCAGCAGTGCGACAGTGGAGAACACTGAAGCTTTCTTT.

The chain joins TRBV7-2 to TRBJ2-2; TRBD2 is a possible D gene (5 bases). CDR3 length: 13 residues. The germline V gene has CDR1 SGHTA and CDR2 FQGNSA. The V gene lost 5 bases and the J gene lost 7 bases, with 11 bases spanning the gap. The CDR3 sequence: CASSPRTGGELFF. For the CDR3, the DNA is TGTGCCAGCAGCCCGAGGACTGGCGGGGAGCTGTTTTTT.

This clone has more than one count but fewer than ten. The chain recombines TRBV2 with TRBJ2-2, with 7 bases aligning to TRBD2. The CDR3 is 16 residues long. V lost 2 bases and J lost 0; bases outside the gene matches: 3. The germline V gene encodes CDR1 SNHLY and CDR2 FYNNEI. The DNA of the CDR3 is TGTGCCAGCAGTGAAATACTAGCGACGAACACCGGGGAGCTGTTTTTT. Protein product: CASSEILATNTGELFF. Complete variable domain (other parts from reference TRBV2 and TRBJ2-2): EPEVTQTPSHQVTQMGQEVILRCVPISNHLYFYWYRQILGQKVEFLVSFYNNEISEKSEIFDDQFSVERPDGSNFTLKIRSTKLEDSAMYFCASSEILATNTGELFFGEGSRLTVL.

This clone turned up a few times. The chain is built from TRBV29-1 and TRBJ1-1; tentatively, D is TRBD1 (6 bases). The CDR3 totals 11 residues. Germline CDR1 reads SQVTM; CDR2 reads ANQGSEA. The ends were cut back, 4 bases at V and 10 bases at J, with 13 bases in the middle. The CDR3 DNA sequence: TGCAGCGTTGTAGGGGGTGGTGGAGCTTTCTTT. It translates to CSVVGGGGAFF. Full variable domain (rest looked up from reference TRBV29-1 and TRBJ1-1): SAVISQKPSRDICQRGTSLTIQCQVDSQVTMMFWYRQQPGQSLTLIATANQGSEATYESGFVIDKFPISRPNLTFSTLTVSNMSPEDSSIYLCSVVGGGGAFFGQGTRLTVV.

This clone was counted between two and nine times. This chain links TRBV18 with TRBJ1-1; TRBD1 matches at 7 bases. CDR3 length: 14 residues. The V gene's germline CDR1 is KGHSH and CDR2 LQKENI. Trimming removed 6 bases from V and 1 base from J; junction bases left unmatched: 5. The CDR3 nucleotides are TGTGCCAGCTCCCCCGGGACAGCGAACACTGAAGCTTTCTTT. It translates to CASSPGTANTEAFF.

With respect to this clone: An end of the junction differs from the germline gene, which may be a read error. The chain carries TRBV7-9 and TRBJ1-2; 8 bases align to TRBD1. In germline, CDR1 is SEHNR, CDR2 FQNEAQ (reference sequence). The CDR3 has 13 amino acids. CDR3 residues: CASSLRADRASIF. The DNA for the CDR3 is TGTGCCAGCAGCCTTCGAGCGGACAGGGCCTCCATCTTC. Using reference TRBV7-9 and TRBJ1-2 for the parts outside the CDR3, the full variable domain is DTGVSQNPRHKITKRGQNVTFRCDPISEHNRLYWYRQTLGQGPEFLTYFQNEAQLEKSRLLSDRFSAERPKGSFSTLEIQRTEQGDSAMYLCASSLRADRASIFGSGTRLTVV.

The chain joins TRBV29-1 to TRBJ1-3; D is ambiguous. The germline V gene encodes CDR1 SQVTM and CDR2 ANQGSEA. V was pared by 7 bases and J by 0 bases, with 10 bases between. There are 13 residues in the CDR3. CDR3 DNA: TGCAGCGCCGGCTCAGGCTCTGGAAACACCATATATTTT. Translation: CSAGSGSGNTIYF.

In its sample, this clone was seen once. The rearrangement uses TRBV10-3 and TRBJ2-1; no clear D gene. Trimming shortened V by 2 bases and J by 1 base, and 18 bases separated the two germline ends. The length of the CDR3 is 18 residues. The germline V gene has CDR1 ENHRY and CDR2 SYGVKD. CDR3 coding DNA: TGTGCCATCAGTGAGAGAGGCTACCCTGAGAATTCCTACAATGAGCAGTTCTTC. It encodes CAISERGYPENSYNEQFF.

The chain carries TRBV19 and TRBJ2-3, with a weak D call TRBD2 (6 bases). The germline V and J ends were trimmed by 3 bases and 9 bases, with 10 bases remaining between them. The CDR3 runs 12 residues. Germline V gives CDR1 LNHDA, CDR2 SQIVND (reference sequence). The CDR3 nucleotides read TGTGCCAGTAGTATGGCAGGACTAACGCAGTATTTT. Amino acids: CASSMAGLTQYF.

The chain has TRBV7-2 and TRBJ2-5, with unresolved D. Trimming shortened V by 1 base and J by 5 bases, and 14 bases separated the two germline ends. In germline, CDR1 is SGHTA, CDR2 FQGNSA. This CDR3 comprises 15 residues. Here the CDR3 reads CASSLVVSSYETQYF. CDR3 bases: TGTGCCAGCAGCTTAGTAGTAAGCTCGTATGAGACCCAGTACTTC.

This sequence joins TRBV7-2 and TRBJ1-2; no clear D. CDR1 and CDR2 from the germline V gene are SGHTA and FQGNSA. Trimming removed 0 bases at V and 8 bases at J, with 22 bases between. This CDR3 comprises 17 residues. The CDR3 bases are TGTGCCAGCAGCTTAGCGTTCGGGCAGGTCGTCTGGGCAGGCTACACCTTC. Translated, it gives CASSLAFGQVVWAGYTF.

The genes are TRBV19 and TRBJ2-7; 7 bases align to TRBD2. The CDR3 is made up of 15 amino acids. The V gene end was trimmed by 6 bases and the J gene end by 2 bases; junction bases not matched to a gene: 10. The germline V gene has CDR1 LNHDA and CDR2 SQIVND (reference sequence). The CDR3 DNA reads as TGTGCCAGTAGGGCAGCGGGGAACGCGGCCTACGAGCAGTACTTC. It yields the protein CASRAAGNAAYEQYF.

V gene TRBV11-2 combines with J gene TRBJ1-6; no clear D gene. This CDR3 is built from 15 residues. Trimming cost V 1 base and J 4 bases, with 8 bases left between them. Germline-derived CDR1 and CDR2 are SGHAT and FQNNGV. CDR3 sequence (DNA): TGTGCCAGCAGCTTAGCTAGCCCTTATAATTCACCCCTCCACTTT. It codes for CASSLASPYNSPLHF.

The chain uses TRBV5-4 and TRBJ2-5, with a possible D match to TRBD1 (6 bases). The CDR3 consists of 13 residues. V lost 7 bases to trimming and J lost 6 bases, with 16 bases between them. The V gene's germline CDR1 is SGHNT and CDR2 YYREEE (reference sequence). CDR3 sequence: CASGNREGKTQYF. CDR3 nucleotides: TGTGCCAGCGGAAACAGGGAAGGAAAGACCCAGTACTTC.

This clone was picked up a small number of times. The chain uses TRBV2 and TRBJ2-1, with 8 bases aligning to TRBD2. V dropped 7 bases and J dropped 8; count of bases not matched to a gene: 7. The CDR3 spans 13 residues. CDR1 is SNHLY, CDR2 FYNNEI, per germline. The CDR3, as DNA: TGTGCCAGCAAGGTCCGGGGGGGGGATGAGCAGTTCTTC. Translation: CASKVRGGDEQFF.

V gene TRBV2 combines with J gene TRBJ1-2; the D gene is possibly TRBD1 (6 bases). The ends were cut back, 2 bases at V and 2 bases at J, with 15 bases in the middle. The CDR3 loop spans 16 amino acids. Germline-derived CDR1 and CDR2 are SNHLY and FYNNEI. CDR3 in DNA: TGTGCCAGCAGTGAAAGTTCGACAGGCCCGAACTATGGCTACACCTTC. Translating it yields CASSESSTGPNYGYTF.

This chain joins TRBV28 and TRBJ1-2; 10 bases line up with TRBD1. Trimming cost V 4 bases and J 6 bases; bases outside gene matches: 11. CDR3 length equals 16 residues. The germline CDR1 and CDR2 sequences are MDHEN and SYDVKM. CDR3 sequence (DNA): TGTGCCAGCAGTTCCCGGGAGACAGGGGGCGTGAATGGCTACACCTTC. It translates to CASSSRETGGVNGYTF.

The rearrangement links TRBV28 to TRBJ1-1; D call uncertain. CDR3 length: 12 amino acids. Per germline, CDR1 MDHEN and CDR2 SYDVKM. The V end was cut by 10 bases, the J end by 9 bases, with 18 bases between. The CDR3 DNA sequence: TGTGCCACCAACACCCAGTCCGAGAAAGCTTTCTTT. Encoded protein: CATNTQSEKAFF.

The chain uses TRBV5-1 and TRBJ2-5, with D perhaps TRBD2 (5 bases). The ends were cut back, 3 bases at V and 5 bases at J, with 23 bases in the middle. This CDR3 has 17 residues. Germline V lookup: CDR1 SGHRS, CDR2 YFSETQ. The CDR3 sequence is CASSSGRGKSFGETQYF. The CDR3 DNA sequence: TGCGCCAGCAGCTCCGGTCGGGGAAAAAGCTTCGGGGAGACCCAGTACTTC.

V usage is TRBV18 and J usage is TRBJ2-5, with TRBD2 matching 7 bases. CDR1 is KGHSH, CDR2 LQKENI, per germline. V was pared by 6 bases and J by 4 bases, with 5 bases of the junction left unmatched. The CDR3 length is 13 residues. The CDR3 loop reads CASSRTRGETQYF. CDR3 bases: TGTGCCAGCTCCCGGACTAGGGGAGAGACCCAGTACTTC.

V is TRBV11-2 and J is TRBJ2-2; no clear D gene. Germline V gene data show CDR1 as SGHAT and CDR2 as FQNNGV. V was trimmed by 0 bases and J by 6 bases, leaving 2 bases between them. The CDR3 extends over 12 amino acids. The CDR3 is CASSLDPGELFF. In nucleotides, the CDR3 is TGTGCCAGCAGCTTAGATCCCGGGGAGCTGTTTTTT.